This paragraph covers one T cell receptor beta chain sequence. The CDR3 is 14 residues long. Germline CDR1 is SEHNR and CDR2 is FQNEAQ (reference sequence). V was clipped by 5 bases and J by 2 bases, with 12 bases between them. The data belong to a study of control samples from healthy donors and cancer patients. Sequencing was performed with immunoSEQ multiplex PCR; in TCRdb, only in-frame clones are kept and a portion is missing. Here the sample spans roughly 130,000 clones, around 93% being singletons. This TCR was recovered from a man aged 18 to 29 in good health. The chain couples TRBV7-9 to TRBJ1-2, with D possibly matching TRBD1 (5 bases). Sequencing input: blood. CDR3 DNA sequence: TGTGCCAGCAGCCTGTCAGACAGCAACTATGGCTACACCTTC. This codes for CASSLSDSNYGYTF.